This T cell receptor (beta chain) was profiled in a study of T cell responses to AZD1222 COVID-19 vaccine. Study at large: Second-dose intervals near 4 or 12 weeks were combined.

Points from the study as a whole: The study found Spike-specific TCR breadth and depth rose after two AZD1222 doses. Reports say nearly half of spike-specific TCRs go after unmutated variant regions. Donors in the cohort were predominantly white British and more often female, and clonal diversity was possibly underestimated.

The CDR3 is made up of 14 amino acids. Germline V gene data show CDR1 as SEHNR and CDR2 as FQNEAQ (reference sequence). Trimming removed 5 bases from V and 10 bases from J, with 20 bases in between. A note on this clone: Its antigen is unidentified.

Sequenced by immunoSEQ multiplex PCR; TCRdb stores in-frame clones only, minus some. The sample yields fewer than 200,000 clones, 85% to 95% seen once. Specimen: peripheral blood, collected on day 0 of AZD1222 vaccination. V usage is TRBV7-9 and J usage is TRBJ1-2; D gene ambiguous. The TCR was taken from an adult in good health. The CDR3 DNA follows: TGTGCCAGCAGCCCGGATTTGGGAAATGGGTACTACACCTTC. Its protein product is CASSPDLGNGYYTF.